Detailed here is one TCR beta chain. Its antigen is unknown. Per the germline V gene, CDR1 is LNHDA and CDR2 is SQIVND (reference sequence). V shed 4 bases and J shed 7 bases, with 13 bases lying between them. This CDR3 has 13 residues. The study sequenced cultured CD4+ T cell DNA using the Oncomine TCR Beta short-read assay. A single record per CDR3 protein comes from TCRdb applying MiXCR to the PCR reads. The sample holds 13,000 or so distinct CDR3 sequences, around 74% seen once. These data are taken from a study of vaccination and CD4 T cells after COVID-19. Background on the study: In culture, cells were exposed to overlapping spike peptides from SARS-CoV-2, HCoV-NL63, HCoV-OC43 and HCoV-229E. As control conditions, cultures were given either a CEFX pool serving as positive control, an HIV-1 Nef pool, or no peptide at all. Notes on the study in general: Vaccine-specific clones numbering 304 of 307 showed spike mono-reactivity in convalescent patients.

Described treatment: approximately 10-day PBMC culture with coronavirus spike peptide pools or control peptides (ViraFEST assay). Source material: CD4+ T cells from blood, cultured in vitro. The chain joins TRBV19 to TRBJ1-2; possibly TRBD1 for D (6 bases). This receptor was obtained from a human donor who had recovered from COVID-19. The CDR3 region is CASSTRGATGYTF. The CDR3 DNA reads as TGTGCCAGTAGTACGCGGGGGGCCACTGGCTACACCTTC.